This record looks at one TCR beta chain sequence and its context. The sample comes from a study of blood T cell repertoires in COVID-19. Original data processing: For nucleated cells, counts were estimated from reference gene primer amplification. Sequenced by immunoSEQ multiplex PCR; TCRdb stores in-frame clones only, minus some. V, J and clone size reflect that table, while D and trimming were determined from the DNA. The profile shows 200,000 to 250,000 clones, approximately 86% of them singletons. Germline V CDR1 and CDR2: LNHDA, SQIVND (reference sequence). There are 14 residues in the CDR3. The V segment lost 5 bases and the J segment 4 bases; nucleotides outside the gene matches: 6. Membership in each cohort depended on participant-reported clinical history.

Sequenced sample: PBMCs or T cells enriched from blood (not recorded which). V gene TRBV19 combines with J gene TRBJ1-1; 8 nucleotides align to TRBD1. This sequence originates from a man younger than 35 with acute COVID-19. The CDR3 loop reads CASSVAQGGTEAFF. Here the CDR3 DNA reads TGTGCCAGTAGTGTCGCACAGGGGGGCACTGAAGCTTTCTTT.